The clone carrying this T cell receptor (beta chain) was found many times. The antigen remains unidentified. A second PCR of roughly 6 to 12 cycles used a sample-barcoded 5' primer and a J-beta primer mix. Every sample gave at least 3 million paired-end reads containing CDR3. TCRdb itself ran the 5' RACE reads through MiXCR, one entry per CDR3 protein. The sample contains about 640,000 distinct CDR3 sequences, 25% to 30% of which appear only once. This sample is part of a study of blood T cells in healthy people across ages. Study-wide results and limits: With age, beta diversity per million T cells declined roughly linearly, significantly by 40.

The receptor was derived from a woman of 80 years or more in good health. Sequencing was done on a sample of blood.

The DNA for the CDR3 is TGTGCCAGCAGTTCCCTAGCCCAAGAGACCCAGTACTTC. The encoded protein is CASSSLAQETQYF. The V gene is TRBV12-3 or TRBV12-4, the J gene TRBJ2-5; D might be TRBD2 (5 bases). CDR3 length: 13 residues. V lost 4 bases and J 1 base, leaving 7 bases between the germline ends.